The clone carrying this T cell receptor beta chain was detected only a few times. This record belongs to a study of blood T cell repertoires in COVID-19. The assay was immunoSEQ multiplex PCR, and TCRdb's table has in-frame clones only and misses some. The table has tens of thousands of clones, about 89% seen once. Germline V gene lookup returns CDR1 SGHAT and CDR2 FQNNGV. This CDR3 comprises 18 residues. J lost 3 bases, V lost 5 bases, and 17 bases had no gene match. The sequenced material came from peripheral blood. This TCR derives from a man over 45 with COVID-19, enrolled during active disease. The V call is TRBV11-2, the J call TRBJ2-7; 9 bases are a match to TRBD1. The CDR3 DNA is TGTGCCAGCAGCCAAATGGTGGCGGGACAGGGATTACTCTACGAGCAGTACTTC. The encoded protein is CASSQMVAGQGLLYEQYF.